This T cell receptor beta chain was profiled in a study of T cell repertoires in cytomegalovirus infection. Study information: From public TCR beta signatures came an indication of both CMV infection and matching HLA type. Study-wide findings and caveats: CMV carriers having the relevant HLA were flagged by cumulative public TCR beta family frequency.

There are 18 residues in the CDR3. Germline V gene lookup returns CDR1 SGHVS and CDR2 FQNEAQ. V lost 5 bases to trimming and J lost 0 bases, with 19 bases between them. As for this clonotype: Its antigen is not known.

From the reads, TCRdb called clonotypes with MiXCR, one entry per CDR3 protein. This sample yields around 500,000 distinct CDR3 sequences, of which roughly 46% are seen a single time; 40% to 50% belongs to the top ten. The chain carries TRBV7-8 and TRBJ1-4; D gene uncertain. This specimen was cultured PBMCs, taken from culture after CMV antigen stimulation. The sequence was collected from a human donor in good health (CMV status not recorded). Some clones in this sample may be carry-over from other donors' samples. The CDR3: CASSPTRPHTSTNEKLFF. CDR3 nucleotide sequence: TGTGCCAGCAGCCCGACGCGGCCCCATACTTCAACTAATGAAAAACTGTTTTTT.